A single sample gave rise to the 28 T cell receptor beta chains below, sequenced in a study of T cell responses to AZD1222 COVID-19 vaccine. The method was immunoSEQ multiplex PCR; TCRdb's version includes in-frame clones alone and lacks a portion of them. The top ten hold 1.5% to 2% of the sample, which has 130,000 to 150,000 clones, about 92% seen once. This material consisted of peripheral blood, taken on day 0 of AZD1222 vaccination. The receptors shown here come from an adult in good health.

CDR3 in amino acids: CASSRDGQNQPQHF. The CDR3 region has the DNA TGCGCCAGCAGCAGGGACGGGCAAAATCAGCCCCAGCATTTT. The chain employs TRBV5-1 and TRBJ1-5, with D possibly TRBD1 on 5 matching bases. The CDR3 spans 14 residues. Germline CDR1 is SGHRS and CDR2 is YFSETQ. V was trimmed by 4 bases and J by 4 bases, leaving 12 bases between them.

The V and J genes are TRBV4-1 and TRBJ1-2, with TRBD1 matching 8 bases. The length of the CDR3 is 14 residues. The germline CDR1 and CDR2 sequences are MGHRA and YSYEKL. V trimming: 4 bases; J trimming: 0 bases; junction bases outside the gene matches: 1. The CDR3 DNA reads TGCGCCAGCAGCCTACAGGGGGCTAACTATGGCTACACCTTC. It encodes CASSLQGANYGYTF.

The gene calls are TRBV7-9 and TRBJ1-2; tentatively, D is TRBD1 (6 bases). The V end was cut by 5 bases, the J end by 8 bases, with 15 bases between. Per germline, CDR1 SEHNR and CDR2 FQNEAQ (reference sequence). The CDR3 runs to 13 residues. CDR3 amino acids: CASSHGQWKGYTF. In DNA, the CDR3 is TGTGCCAGCAGCCACGGACAGTGGAAAGGCTACACCTTC.

The genes are TRBV10-3 and TRBJ2-7; maybe TRBD1 (6 bases). Germline V gene sequence: CDR1 ENHRY, CDR2 SYGVKD. Trimming shortened V by 9 bases and J by 7 bases, and 19 bases separated the two germline ends. CDR3 length: 13 residues. The chain's CDR3 is CAINDRPEREQYF. In nucleotides, the CDR3 is TGTGCCATAAACGACAGGCCCGAAAGGGAGCAGTACTTC.

V gene TRBV6-6 combines with J gene TRBJ1-2; maybe TRBD1 (6 bases). The V gene lost 8 bases and the J gene lost 2 bases, with 18 bases spanning the gap. CDR3 length: 15 residues. Per the germline V gene, CDR1 is MNHNY and CDR2 is SVGAGI (reference sequence). The CDR3, as DNA: TGTGCCAGCTCTAAGGTAGACAGGCGGAACTATGGCTACACCTTC. Translating gives CASSKVDRRNYGYTF.

The chain combines TRBV3-1 (or the pseudogene TRBV3-2) with TRBJ1-1, with 7 bases aligning to TRBD1. The ends lost 2 bases at V and 9 bases at J; junction bases unmatched: 9. The germline V gene encodes CDR1 LGHDT and CDR2 YNNKEL (reference sequence). The CDR3 sequence is 14 residues long. CDR3 residues: CASSQMDRSGKAFF. CDR3 bases: TGTGCCAGCAGCCAAATGGACAGGTCGGGGAAAGCTTTCTTT.

The gene calls are TRBV10-3 and TRBJ1-5, with a tentative D call TRBD1 (5 bases). The germline V gene encodes CDR1 ENHRY and CDR2 SYGVKD. This CDR3 spans 15 amino acids. V lost 7 bases, J lost 5 bases, and 18 bases lay in between. CDR3 sequence (DNA): TGTGCCATCAAAGCGGAGGGGAGTGAAGATCAGCCCCAGCATTTT. Amino acids: CAIKAEGSEDQPQHF.

This clone was seen a single time. This chain links TRBV12-3 or TRBV12-4 with TRBJ1-6, with D perhaps matching TRBD1 (6 bases). The V and J ends lost 5 bases and 8 bases respectively, with 10 bases between them. This CDR3 comprises 13 residues. CDR3 region: CASSPYRDSPLHF. In DNA, the CDR3 is TGTGCCAGCAGTCCGTACAGGGATTCACCCCTCCACTTT.

The chain carries TRBV7-9 and TRBJ1-2; possible D gene TRBD1, 5 bases. Germline lookup yields CDR1 SEHNR and CDR2 FQNEAQ (reference sequence). This CDR3 contains 14 residues. The germline V and J ends were trimmed by 1 base and 3 bases, with 9 bases remaining between them. As DNA, the CDR3 is TGTGCCAGCAGCTTAGTTACAGGAGACTATGGCTACACCTTC. Residues: CASSLVTGDYGYTF.

V is TRBV20-1 and J is TRBJ2-3; D may match TRBD1 or TRBD2 (6 bases each). CDR3 length: 15 residues. Germline V gives CDR1 DFQATT, CDR2 SNEGSKA (reference sequence). V shed 3 bases and J shed 5 bases, with 18 bases lying between them. The CDR3 here is CSASRKGGPKDTQYF. The CDR3, as DNA: TGCAGTGCTAGTCGTAAAGGGGGGCCGAAAGATACGCAGTATTTT.

This sequence joins TRBV9 and TRBJ2-6; D is undetermined. The CDR3 length is 14 residues. The V end lost 6 bases, the J end lost 2 bases, and 9 bases lay between the germline ends. In germline, CDR1 is SGDLS, CDR2 YYNGEE. The CDR3 here is CASNDRPGANVLTF. CDR3 nucleotide sequence: TGTGCCAGCAACGATAGGCCTGGGGCCAACGTCCTGACTTTC.

The gene calls are TRBV29-1 and TRBJ2-7, with 11 nucleotides matching TRBD2. Losses at the gene ends were 7 bases for V and 2 bases for J; bases not matched to a gene: 4. Germline V gene lookup returns CDR1 SQVTM and CDR2 ANQGSEA. There are 13 residues in the CDR3. The CDR3 coding sequence is TGCAGCGCAACTAGCGGGAGACCCTACGAGCAGTACTTC. The encoded protein is CSATSGRPYEQYF.

The V call is TRBV11-2, the J call TRBJ2-7; the D gene is possibly TRBD1 (6 bases). The CDR3 extends over 12 amino acids. Germline V gene sequence: CDR1 SGHAT, CDR2 FQNNGV. V lost 4 bases and J lost 4, with 8 bases in between. CDR3 protein: CASSYRDYEQYF. DNA of the CDR3: TGTGCCAGCAGCTACAGGGATTACGAGCAGTACTTC.

The rearrangement links TRBV30 to TRBJ2-7; 7 bases fit TRBD1. There are 14 residues in the CDR3. The V gene end was trimmed by 3 bases and the J gene end by 3 bases; junction bases not matched to a gene: 8. Germline CDR1 GTSNPN, CDR2 SVGIG (reference sequence). CDR3 sequence reads: CAWRSVTGHYEQYF. CDR3 coding DNA: TGTGCCTGGAGGTCTGTGACAGGGCACTACGAGCAGTACTTC.

The chain has TRBV10-3 and TRBJ1-1; a possible D gene is TRBD1 (5 bases). V was trimmed by 3 bases and J by 5 bases, leaving 7 bases between them. The length of the CDR3 is 12 residues. The germline gives CDR1 ENHRY, CDR2 SYGVKD. CDR3 amino acids: CAISERQTEAFF. The CDR3 DNA sequence: TGTGCCATCAGTGAACGACAGACTGAAGCTTTCTTT.

In this sample, this clone turned up once. The V and J genes are TRBV6-5 and TRBJ2-7; D might be TRBD1 (5 bases). V was trimmed by 7 bases and J by 6 bases, leaving 16 bases between them. This CDR3 is built from 13 residues. Germline V lookup: CDR1 MNHEY, CDR2 SVGAGI. This chain's CDR3 is CASTARQKGEQYF. The CDR3 nucleotides read TGTGCCAGCACTGCACGACAGAAAGGCGAGCAGTACTTC.

The CDR3 region has the DNA TGTGCCAGCAGCTTAGCGCTGGGGACTAGCGGGAGAGGGACCGGGGAGCTGTTTTTT. This codes for CASSLALGTSGRGTGELFF. The V gene is TRBV11-1, the J gene TRBJ2-2; TRBD2 agrees at 14 bases. The CDR3 extends over 19 amino acids. Germline trimming cut 0 bases from V and 5 bases from J; bases unmatched to any gene: 8. Germline-derived CDR1 and CDR2 are SGHAT and FQDESV (reference sequence).

This clone was counted at least ten times. Germline and junction disagree at one end, which may indicate a read error. V gene TRBV30 combines with J gene TRBJ1-2; maybe TRBD1 (6 bases). There are 11 residues in the CDR3. CDR1 GTSNPN and CDR2 SVGIG come from the germline V gene (reference sequence). CDR3 nucleotide sequence: TGTGCCTGGAGCACCCTCAGGGGCAACCGGTTC. The encoded protein is CAWSTLRGNRF.

The count of this clone is one. The gene calls are TRBV28 and TRBJ1-4, with 8 bases that match TRBD1. Trimming cost V 6 bases and J 7 bases; bases outside gene matches: 4. Looked up from germline, CDR1 is MDHEN and CDR2 is SYDVKM. CDR3 length: 13 residues. The CDR3 loop is CASSLTGVEKLFF. The CDR3 DNA reads TGTGCCAGCAGCCTGACAGGGGTTGAAAAACTGTTTTTT.

The chain recombines TRBV9 with TRBJ2-2, with 7 bases that match TRBD2. Germline V gives CDR1 SGDLS, CDR2 YYNGEE. This CDR3 region has 16 residues. The V gene end was trimmed by 4 bases and the J gene end by 3 bases; junction bases not matched to a gene: 9. CDR3 DNA: TGTGCCAGCAGCCCGGGGGGTCTAGGCCACACCGGGGAGCTGTTTTTT. Translation gives CASSPGGLGHTGELFF.

This clone appeared a single time. This chain links TRBV18 with TRBJ1-6, with D possibly being TRBD1 (6 bases). The CDR3 totals 16 residues. Germline V CDR1 and CDR2: KGHSH, LQKENI. V was trimmed by 4 bases and J by 7 bases, leaving 17 bases between them. The CDR3 nucleotides are TGTGCCAGCTCACTAAAGGTTTCGACAGGCAATTCACCCCTCCACTTT. Translation: CASSLKVSTGNSPLHF.

The chain combines TRBV5-1 with TRBJ1-1; D is ambiguous. Germline CDR1 and CDR2: SGHRS and YFSETQ. The CDR3 covers 15 residues. Trimming removed 1 base from V and 1 base from J, with 11 bases in between. The CDR3 DNA reads TGCGCCAGCAGCTTGCGTTCGGAGTCGAACACTGAAGCTTTCTTT. It yields the protein CASSLRSESNTEAFF.

V is TRBV4-2 and J is TRBJ2-3; TRBD2 matches 9 bases. The length of the CDR3 is 19 residues. Germline V gene sequence: CDR1 LGHNA, CDR2 YNFKEQ. J was trimmed by 2 bases and V by 1 base; bases with no gene match: 13. The CDR3 nucleotides read TGTGCCAGCAGCCAAGGGGAATCGTGGCTAGCGGGAAACACAGATACGCAGTATTTT. Amino acid sequence: CASSQGESWLAGNTDTQYF.

V gene TRBV12-3 or TRBV12-4 combines with J gene TRBJ1-2; 9 positions agree with TRBD1. The CDR3 runs 13 residues. The ends lost 6 bases at V and 6 bases at J; junction bases unmatched: 5. Here the CDR3 DNA reads TGTGCCAGCAGCCACCGACAGGGGGATGGCTACACCTTC. Amino acids: CASSHRQGDGYTF.

The CDR3 spells CASSRQGATGELFF. Here the CDR3 DNA reads TGTGCCAGCAGCCGACAGGGGGCCACCGGGGAGCTGTTTTTT. The V call is TRBV11-3, the J call TRBJ2-2, with 10 bases lining up with TRBD1. Trimming removed 5 bases from V and 4 bases from J; junction bases left unmatched: 1. CDR1 SGHNT and CDR2 YENEEA come from the germline V gene. CDR3 length equals 14 residues.

The J gene is TRBJ2-6, the V gene TRBV6-5; D not resolved. The V end was cut by 7 bases, the J end by 4 bases, with 14 bases between. Germline values: CDR1 MNHEY, CDR2 SVGAGI. This CDR3 has 15 residues. The CDR3 reads CASTLSAMGANVLTF. Written as DNA, the CDR3 is TGTGCCAGCACCCTCTCGGCTATGGGGGCCAACGTCCTGACTTTC.

The chain employs TRBV7-9 and TRBJ1-1, with no clear D. Germline V lookup: CDR1 SEHNR, CDR2 FQNEAQ (reference sequence). Trimming left V 2 bases short and J 0 bases short, with 7 bases between. This CDR3 spans 14 amino acids. The CDR3 DNA follows: TGTGCCAGCAGCTTATTGGGTTTGAACACTGAAGCTTTCTTT. Its translation is CASSLLGLNTEAFF. Full variable domain (rest looked up from reference TRBV7-9 and TRBJ1-1): DTGVSQNPRHKITKRGQNVTFRCDPISEHNRLYWYRQTLGQGPEFLTYFQNEAQLEKSRLLSDRFSAERPKGSFSTLEIQRTEQGDSAMYLCASSLLGLNTEAFFGQGTRLTVV.

This clone has only one observation. The chain uses TRBV9 and TRBJ2-3; no clear D gene. CDR3 size: 14 residues. V gave up 3 bases and J gave up 0 bases, with 8 bases separating them. Germline assignment: CDR1 SGDLS and CDR2 YYNGEE. CDR3 amino acids: CASSAHLSTDTQYF. The CDR3 bases are TGTGCCAGCAGCGCCCACTTGAGCACAGATACGCAGTATTTT.